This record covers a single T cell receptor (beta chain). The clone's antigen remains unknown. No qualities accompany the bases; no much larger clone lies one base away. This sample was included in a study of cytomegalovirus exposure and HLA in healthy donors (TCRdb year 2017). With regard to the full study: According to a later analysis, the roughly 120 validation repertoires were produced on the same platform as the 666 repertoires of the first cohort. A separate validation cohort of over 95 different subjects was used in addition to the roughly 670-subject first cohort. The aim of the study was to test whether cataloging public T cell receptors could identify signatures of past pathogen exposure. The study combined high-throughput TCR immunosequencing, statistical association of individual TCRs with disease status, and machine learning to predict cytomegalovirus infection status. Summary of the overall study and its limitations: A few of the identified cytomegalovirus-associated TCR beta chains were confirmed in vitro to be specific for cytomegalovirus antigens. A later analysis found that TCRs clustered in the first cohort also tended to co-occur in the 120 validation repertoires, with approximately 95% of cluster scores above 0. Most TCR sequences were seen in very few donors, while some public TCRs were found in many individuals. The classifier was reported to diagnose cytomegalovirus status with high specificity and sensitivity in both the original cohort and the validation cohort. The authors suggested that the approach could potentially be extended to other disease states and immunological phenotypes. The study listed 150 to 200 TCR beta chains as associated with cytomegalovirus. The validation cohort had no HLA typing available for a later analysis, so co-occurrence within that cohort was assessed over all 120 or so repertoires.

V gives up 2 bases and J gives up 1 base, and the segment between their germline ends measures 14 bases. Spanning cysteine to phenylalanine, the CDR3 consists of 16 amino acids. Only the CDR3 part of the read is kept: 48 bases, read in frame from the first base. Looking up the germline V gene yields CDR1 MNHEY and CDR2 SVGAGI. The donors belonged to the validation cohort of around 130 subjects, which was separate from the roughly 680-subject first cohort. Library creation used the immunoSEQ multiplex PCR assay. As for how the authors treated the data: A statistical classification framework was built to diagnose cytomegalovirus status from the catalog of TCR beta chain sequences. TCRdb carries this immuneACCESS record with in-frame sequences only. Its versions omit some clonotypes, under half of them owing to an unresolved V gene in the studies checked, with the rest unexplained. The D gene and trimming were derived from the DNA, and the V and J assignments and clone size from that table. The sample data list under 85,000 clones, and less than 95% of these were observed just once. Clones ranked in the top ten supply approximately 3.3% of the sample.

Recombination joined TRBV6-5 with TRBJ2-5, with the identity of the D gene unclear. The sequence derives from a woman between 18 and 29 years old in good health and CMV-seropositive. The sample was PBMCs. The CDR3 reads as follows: CASSYTPYGPQETQYF. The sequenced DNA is TGTGCCAGCAGTTACACGCCCTATGGGCCCCAAGAGACCCAGTACTTC.